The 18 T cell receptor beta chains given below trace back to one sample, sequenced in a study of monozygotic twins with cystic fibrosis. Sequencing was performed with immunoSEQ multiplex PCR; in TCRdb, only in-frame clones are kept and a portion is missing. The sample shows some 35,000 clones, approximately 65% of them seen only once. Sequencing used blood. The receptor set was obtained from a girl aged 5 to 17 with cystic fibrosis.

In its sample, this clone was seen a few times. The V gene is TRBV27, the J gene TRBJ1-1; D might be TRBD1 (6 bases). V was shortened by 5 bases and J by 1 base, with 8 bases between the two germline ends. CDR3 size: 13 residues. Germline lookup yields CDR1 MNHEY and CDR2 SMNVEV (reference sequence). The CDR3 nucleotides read TGTGCCAGCAGTAGGGGGACGAACACTGAAGCTTTCTTT. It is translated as CASSRGTNTEAFF.

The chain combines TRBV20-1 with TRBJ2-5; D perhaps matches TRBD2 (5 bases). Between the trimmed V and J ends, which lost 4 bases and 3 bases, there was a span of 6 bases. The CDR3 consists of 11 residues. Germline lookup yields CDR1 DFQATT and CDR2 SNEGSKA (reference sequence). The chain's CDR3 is CSATSKETQYF. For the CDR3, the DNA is TGCAGTGCTACTAGCAAAGAGACCCAGTACTTC.

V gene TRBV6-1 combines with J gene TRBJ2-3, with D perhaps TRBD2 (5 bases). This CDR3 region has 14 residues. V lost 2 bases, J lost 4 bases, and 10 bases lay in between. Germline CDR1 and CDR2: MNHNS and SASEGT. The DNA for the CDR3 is TGTGCCAGCAGTGAAAGAGGGCCCCCAGATACGCAGTATTTT. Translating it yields CASSERGPPDTQYF.

The CDR3 nucleotides read TGTGCCAGCAGCACCAATAAACAGGGTTCTGGAAACACCATATATTTT. Its protein is CASSTNKQGSGNTIYF. The V gene is TRBV5-4, the J gene TRBJ1-3; possible D gene TRBD1, 6 bases. V was clipped by 4 bases and J by 1 base, with 15 bases between them. Germline V lookup: CDR1 SGHNT, CDR2 YYREEE (reference sequence). The CDR3 is 16 amino acids.

The CDR3 DNA reads as TGTGCCAGCAGCTTCAGAGGGCGGGAGACCCAGTACTTC. Residues: CASSFRGRETQYF. V and J are TRBV5-6 and TRBJ2-5; possibly TRBD2 for D (5 bases). The germline gives CDR1 SGHDT, CDR2 YYEEEE. Trimming pared 2 bases from V and 5 bases from J, leaving 10 bases between. The CDR3 consists of 13 residues. Variable domain in full (rest from reference TRBV5-6 and TRBJ2-5): DAGVTQSPTHLIKTRGQQVTLRCSPKSGHDTVSWYQQALGQGPQFIFQYYEEEERQRGNFPDRFSGHQFPNYSSELNVNALLLGDSALYLCASSFRGRETQYFGPGTRLLVL.

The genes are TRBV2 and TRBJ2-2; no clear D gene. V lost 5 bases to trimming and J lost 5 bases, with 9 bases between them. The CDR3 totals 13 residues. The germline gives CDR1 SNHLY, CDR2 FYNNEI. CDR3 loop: CASSQRETGELFF. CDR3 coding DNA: TGTGCCAGCAGTCAAAGGGAAACCGGGGAGCTGTTTTTT.

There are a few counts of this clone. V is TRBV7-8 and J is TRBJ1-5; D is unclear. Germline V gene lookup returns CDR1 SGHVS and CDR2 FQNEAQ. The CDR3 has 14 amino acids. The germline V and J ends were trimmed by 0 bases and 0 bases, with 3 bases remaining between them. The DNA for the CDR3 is TGTGCCAGCAGCTTAGCATATAGCAATCAGCCCCAGCATTTT. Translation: CASSLAYSNQPQHF.

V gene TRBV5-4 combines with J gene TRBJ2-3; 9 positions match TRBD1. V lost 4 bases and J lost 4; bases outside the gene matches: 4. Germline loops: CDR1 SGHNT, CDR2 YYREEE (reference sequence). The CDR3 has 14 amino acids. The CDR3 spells CASSAGTGSDTQYF. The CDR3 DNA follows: TGTGCCAGCAGCGCAGGGACAGGGTCAGATACGCAGTATTTT.

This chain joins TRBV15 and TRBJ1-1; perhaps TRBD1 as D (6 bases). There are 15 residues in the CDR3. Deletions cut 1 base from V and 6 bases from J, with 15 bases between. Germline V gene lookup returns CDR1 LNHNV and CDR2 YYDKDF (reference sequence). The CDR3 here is CATSRVGGGRSEAFF. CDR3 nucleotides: TGTGCCACCAGCAGAGTAGGGGGAGGGAGGTCTGAAGCTTTCTTT.

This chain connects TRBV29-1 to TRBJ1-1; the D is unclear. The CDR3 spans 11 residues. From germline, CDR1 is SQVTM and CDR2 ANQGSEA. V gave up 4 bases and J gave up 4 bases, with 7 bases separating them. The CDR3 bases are TGCAGCGTTGTTGTTGGCACTGAAGCTTTCTTT. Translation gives CSVVVGTEAFF.

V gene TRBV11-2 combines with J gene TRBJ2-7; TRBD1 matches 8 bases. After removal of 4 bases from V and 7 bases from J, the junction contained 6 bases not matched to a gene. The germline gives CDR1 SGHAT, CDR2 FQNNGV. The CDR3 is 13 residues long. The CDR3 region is CASSSGQGAEQYV. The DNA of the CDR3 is TGTGCCAGCAGCTCCGGACAGGGCGCGGAGCAGTACGTC.

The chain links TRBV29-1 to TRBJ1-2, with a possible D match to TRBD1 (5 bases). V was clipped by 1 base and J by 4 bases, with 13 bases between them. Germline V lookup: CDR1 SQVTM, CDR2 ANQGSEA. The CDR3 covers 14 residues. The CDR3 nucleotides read TGCAGCGTTGAAGGGGTTAGGGGATCCTATGGCTACACCTTC. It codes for CSVEGVRGSYGYTF.

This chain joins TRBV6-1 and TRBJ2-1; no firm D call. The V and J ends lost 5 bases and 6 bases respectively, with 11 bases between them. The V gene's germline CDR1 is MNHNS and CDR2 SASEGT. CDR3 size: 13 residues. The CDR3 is CASSRYYANEQFF. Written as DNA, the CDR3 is TGTGCCAGCAGTAGATATTATGCCAATGAGCAGTTCTTC.

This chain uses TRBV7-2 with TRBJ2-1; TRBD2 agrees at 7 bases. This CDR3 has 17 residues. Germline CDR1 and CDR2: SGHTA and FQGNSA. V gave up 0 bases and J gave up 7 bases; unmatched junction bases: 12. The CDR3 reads CASSLAKTGLPLNEQFF. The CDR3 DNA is TGTGCCAGCAGCTTAGCCAAGACGGGACTACCACTTAATGAGCAGTTCTTC.

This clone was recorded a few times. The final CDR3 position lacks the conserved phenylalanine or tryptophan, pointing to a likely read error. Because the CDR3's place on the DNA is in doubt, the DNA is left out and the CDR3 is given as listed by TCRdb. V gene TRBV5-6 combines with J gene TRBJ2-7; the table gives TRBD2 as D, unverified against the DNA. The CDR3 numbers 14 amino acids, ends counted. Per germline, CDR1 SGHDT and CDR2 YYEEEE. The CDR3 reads CASSGRRLADLKVI.

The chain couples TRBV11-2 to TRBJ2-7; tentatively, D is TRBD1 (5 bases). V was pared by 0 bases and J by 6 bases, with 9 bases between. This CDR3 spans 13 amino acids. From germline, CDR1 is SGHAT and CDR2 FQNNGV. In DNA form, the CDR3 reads TGTGCCAGCAGCTTAGATCAGGGTCGCGAGCAGTACGTC. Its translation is CASSLDQGREQYV.

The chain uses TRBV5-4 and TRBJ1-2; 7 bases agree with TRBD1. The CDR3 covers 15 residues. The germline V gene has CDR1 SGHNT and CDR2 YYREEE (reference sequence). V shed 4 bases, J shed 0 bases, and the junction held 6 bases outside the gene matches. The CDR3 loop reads CASSDWDRTNYGYTF. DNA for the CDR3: TGTGCCAGCAGCGACTGGGACAGAACTAACTATGGCTACACCTTC.

CDR3 residues: CASSVLTGTSRPYEQYF. CDR3 DNA sequence: TGCGCCAGCAGCGTCTTGACCGGGACTAGCAGACCCTACGAGCAGTACTTC. The gene calls are TRBV5-1 and TRBJ2-7; 9 bases are shared with TRBD2. This CDR3 comprises 17 residues. Germline V gives CDR1 SGHRS, CDR2 YFSETQ. Trimming cost V 4 bases and J 2 bases; bases outside gene matches: 13. Drawing the rest from reference TRBV5-1 and TRBJ2-7, the complete variable domain is KAGVTQTPRYLIKTRGQQVTLSCSPISGHRSVSWYQQTPGQGLQFLFEYFSETQRNKGNFPGRFSGRQFSNSRSEMNVSTLELGDSALYLCASSVLTGTSRPYEQYFGPGTRLTVT.